This T cell receptor (beta chain) was sequenced during a study of T cells in Graves' hyperthyroidism and ophthalmopathy. This clonotype has only a few counts. The CDR3 consists of 13 residues. Germline V CDR1 and CDR2: SGHAT, FQNNGV. After removal of 3 bases from V and 11 bases from J, the junction contained 6 bases not matched to a gene. RNA transcripts served as the template for amplifying TCR beta CDR3 regions. HTBI primers drove first-round RT-PCR of the TCR CDR3. TCRdb processed the multiplex PCR reads anew with MiXCR; each CDR3 protein has one entry. The data hold 300,000 to 350,000 distinct CDR3 sequences, with about 14% observed a single time.

The chain couples TRBV11-2 to TRBJ2-3; 9 bases line up with TRBD2. This TCR came from a woman aged 25 to 39 with Graves' hyperthyroidism. The sequencing sample was made of blood. The CDR3 loop is CASSFEQAGGQYF. CDR3 nucleotide sequence: TGTGCCAGCAGCTTCGAACAAGCGGGAGGGCAGTATTTT.